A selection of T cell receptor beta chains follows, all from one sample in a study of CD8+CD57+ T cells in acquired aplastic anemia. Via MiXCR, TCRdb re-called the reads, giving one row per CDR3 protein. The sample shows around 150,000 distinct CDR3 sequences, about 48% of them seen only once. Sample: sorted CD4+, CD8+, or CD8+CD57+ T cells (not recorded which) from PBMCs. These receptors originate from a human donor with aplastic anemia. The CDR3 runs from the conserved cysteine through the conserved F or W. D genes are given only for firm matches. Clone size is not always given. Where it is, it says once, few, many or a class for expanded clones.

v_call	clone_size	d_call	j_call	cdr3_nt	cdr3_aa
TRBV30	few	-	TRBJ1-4	TGTGCCTGGGGGGACATTGGACTGTTTTTT	CAWGDIGLFF
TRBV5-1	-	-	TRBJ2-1	TGCGCCAGCAGCTCCTCCGGGGACAATGAGCAGTTCTTC	CASSSSGDNEQFF
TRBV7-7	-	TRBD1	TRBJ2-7	TGTGCCAGCAGCTTAGCGCACGACAGGGGATACGAGCAGTACTTC	CASSLAHDRGYEQYF
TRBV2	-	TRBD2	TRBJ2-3	TGTGCCAGCAGCCTGACTAGCGGGAGCACAGATGCGCAGTATTTT	CASSLTSGSTDAQYF
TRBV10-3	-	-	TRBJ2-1	TGTGCCATCAGTGAGTCGCCCAGTAGCTCCTACAATGAGCAGTTCTTC	CAISESPSSSYNEQFF
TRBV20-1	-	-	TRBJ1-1	TGCAGTGCTAGAGATCATACACTCAACACTGAAGCTTTCTTT	CSARDHTLNTEAFF
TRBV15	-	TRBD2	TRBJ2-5	TGTGCCACCAGCAGAGATCCGCACGGGGGGGCGGAGACCCAGTACTTC	CATSRDPHGGAETQYF
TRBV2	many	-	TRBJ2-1	TGTGCCAGCAGTGATGGACAGTCCTGGGAGCAGTTCTTC	CASSDGQSWEQFF
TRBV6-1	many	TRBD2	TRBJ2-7	TGTGCCAGCAGAGGACTAGCGGGAGCCGAGCAGTACTTC	CASRGLAGAEQYF
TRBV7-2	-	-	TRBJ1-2	TGTGCCAGCAGCGCTGGGAACTATGGCTACACCTTC	CASSAGNYGYTF
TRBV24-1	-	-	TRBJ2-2	TGTGCCACCAGTGGCGTTCCGGGACTGGAGGCTCCCGAAGGGGAGCTGTTTTTT	CATSGVPGLEAPEGELFF
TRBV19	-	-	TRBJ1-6	TGTGCCAGTAGTATAGATCGTCTTTGGGAGGCAGGGGAAGATAATTCACCCCTCCACTTT	CASSIDRLWEAGEDNSPLHF
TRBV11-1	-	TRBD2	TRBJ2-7	TGTGCCAGCAGTTTGGAGGCGGGAGACTGCGAGCAGTACTTC	CASSLEAGDCEQYF
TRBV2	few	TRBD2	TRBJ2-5	TGTGCCAGCACTCGCCCTAGCGGGGGGGCCCAGTACTTC	CASTRPSGGAQYF
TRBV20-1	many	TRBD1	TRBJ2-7	TGCAGTGCTAGTGGACAGGGCGAGCAGTACTTC	CSASGQGEQYF
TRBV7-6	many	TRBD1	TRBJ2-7	TGTGCCAGCAGCTTGGGGACAGGGGAGACATACGAGCAGTACTTC	CASSLGTGETYEQYF
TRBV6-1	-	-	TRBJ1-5	TGTGCCAGCAGTGAAGGCGGGGGGGTATCCAATCAGCCCCAGCATTTT	CASSEGGGVSNQPQHF
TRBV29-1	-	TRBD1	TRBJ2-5	TGCAGCGGACGGGACAGGGGTCGCCAAGAGACCCAGTACTTC	CSGRDRGRQETQYF
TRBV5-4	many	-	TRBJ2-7	TGTGCCAGCAGCTCCGACCGGTCCGAGCAGTACTTC	CASSSDRSEQYF
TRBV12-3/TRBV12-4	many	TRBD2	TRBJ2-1	TGTGCCAGCAGGCTAGGGACTAGCGGGATCTACAATGAGCAGTTCTTC	CASRLGTSGIYNEQFF
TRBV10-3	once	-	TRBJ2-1	TGTGCCAGCAGGGGGGAGGGAGCTTTGTTCTTC	CASRGEGALFF
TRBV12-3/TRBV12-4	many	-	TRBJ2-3	TGTGCCAGCAGTTTACTTGCGGATGATCCTAGCACAGATACGCAGTATTTT	CASSLLADDPSTDTQYF
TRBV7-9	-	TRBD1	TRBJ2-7	TGTGCCAGCAGCTTTACAGGGGACTACGAGCAGTACTTC	CASSFTGDYEQYF
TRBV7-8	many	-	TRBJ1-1	TGTGCCAGCAGCTTAGTTATGACCGAAGCTTTCTTT	CASSLVMTEAFF
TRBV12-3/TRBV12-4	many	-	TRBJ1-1	TGTGCCAGCAGTGTGGAGCCCCGAACAACTGAAGCTTTCTTT	CASSVEPRTTEAFF
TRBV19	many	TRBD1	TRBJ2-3	TGTGCCAGTAGTGATCCGGGACAGGGACCAGATACGCAGTATTTT	CASSDPGQGPDTQYF
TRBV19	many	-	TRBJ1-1	TGTGCCAGTAGTATCGTTGGGCGGGGGAACACTGAAGCTTTCTTT	CASSIVGRGNTEAFF
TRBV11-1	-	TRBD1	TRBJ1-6	TGTGCCAGCAGCCACCTTCAGGGGGAAGAAGGTTCACCCCTCCACTTT	CASSHLQGEEGSPLHF
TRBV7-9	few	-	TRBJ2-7	TGTGCCAGCACAAACTCCTACGAGCAGTACTTC	CASTNSYEQYF
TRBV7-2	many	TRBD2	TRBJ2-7	TGTGCCAGCAGCTTAGCTGGACTAGCGGGTGCCTACGAGCAGTACTTC	CASSLAGLAGAYEQYF
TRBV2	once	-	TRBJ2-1	TGTGCCAGCAGCCTTGGGCGCTCCTACAATGAGCAGTTCTTC	CASSLGRSYNEQFF
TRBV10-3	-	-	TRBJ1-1	TGTGCCATCACCCCGGACGGAAGCACTGAAGCTTTCTTT	CAITPDGSTEAFF
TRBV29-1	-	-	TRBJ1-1	TGCAGCGTTTGGAGGGGAGGCACTGAAGCTTTCTTT	CSVWRGGTEAFF
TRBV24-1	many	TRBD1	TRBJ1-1	TGTGCCACCAGTGATTCAAGGAACAGGGGGCAAGGGAACACTGAAGCTTTCTTT	CATSDSRNRGQGNTEAFF
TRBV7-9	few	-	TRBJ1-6	TGTGCCAGCAGCCCAGACAGCGGATATAATTCACCCCTCCACTTT	CASSPDSGYNSPLHF
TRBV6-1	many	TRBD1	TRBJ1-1	TGTGCCAGCGGACGGTTCGGGACAGGGGGCACTGAAGCTTTCTTT	CASGRFGTGGTEAFF
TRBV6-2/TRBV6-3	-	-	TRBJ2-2	TGTGCCAGCAGTTACCGATGGCTGGTGGGTTTGAACACCGGGGAGCTGTTTTTT	CASSYRWLVGLNTGELFF
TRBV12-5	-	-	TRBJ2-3	TGTGCTAGTGGTTTGGTAGATGGGGAAGTAGGAGATACGCAGTATTTT	CASGLVDGEVGDTQYF
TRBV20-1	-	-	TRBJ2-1	TGCAGTGCTAGGATTCTGGAGAGCTCCTACAATGAGCAGTTCTTC	CSARILESSYNEQFF
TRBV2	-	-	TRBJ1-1	-	CASSSSGGGPEAFF
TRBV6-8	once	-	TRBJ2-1	TGTGCCAGCAATTTAGACCCGACCTACAATGAGCAGTTCTTC	CASNLDPTYNEQFF
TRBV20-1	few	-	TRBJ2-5	TGCAGTGCCGCCCAAGAGACCCAGTACTTC	CSAAQETQYF
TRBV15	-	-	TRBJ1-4	TGTGCCACCAGCAGAGATCGGGCAAATGGGGAAAAACTGTTTTTT	CATSRDRANGEKLFF
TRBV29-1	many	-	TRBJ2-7	TGCAGCGGGTTAGCAGGCTACGAGCAGTACTTC	CSGLAGYEQYF
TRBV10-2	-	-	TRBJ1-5	TGCGCCAGCTCCGGTAGTTTCAATCAGCCCCAGCATTTT	CASSGSFNQPQHF
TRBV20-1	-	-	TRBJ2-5	TGCAGTGCTAGAGACAGGCGAGAGACCCAGTACTTC	CSARDRRETQYF
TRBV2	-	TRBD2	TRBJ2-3	TGTGCCAGCAGTACCGGGACTAGCATAGATACGCAGTATTTT	CASSTGTSIDTQYF